These T cell receptor beta chains were read from a single sample in a study of blood T cell repertoires in COVID-19. Profiled with immunoSEQ multiplex PCR; TCRdb holds only in-frame clones, not every one. The profile shows tens of thousands of clones, approximately 84% of them singletons. Material: peripheral blood. All receptors come from a human donor in a cohort sampled during active COVID-19. Each CDR3 is given with its conserved first and last residue. The D gene is left open where the match is weak. Rows may omit the clone size; those that give it use once, few, many or a size class.

cdr3_aa cdr3_nt v_call d_call clone_size j_call
CATGQGVNQPQHF TGTGCCACCGGACAGGGGGTCAATCAGCCCCAGCATTTT TRBV10-3 TRBD1 NA TRBJ1-5
CASGQGGASGNTIYF TGTGCTAGTGGCCAGGGTGGTGCGTCCGGAAACACCATATATTTT TRBV12-5 NA NA TRBJ1-3
CASSSAGTGMNIQYF TGTGCCAGCAGTTCGGCCGGGACAGGGATGAACATTCAGTACTTC TRBV27 TRBD1 NA TRBJ2-4
CASRRGDQPQHF TGTGCCAGCCGACGGGGAGATCAGCCCCAGCATTTT TRBV12-3/TRBV12-4 NA NA TRBJ1-5
CASSSRQGSGANVLTF TGTGCCAGCAGCTCCCGACAGGGCTCTGGGGCCAACGTCCTGACTTTC TRBV9 TRBD1 NA TRBJ2-6
CASSTGTGTTEAFF TGTGCCAGCTCAACTGGGACAGGGACGACTGAAGCTTTCTTT TRBV18 TRBD1 NA TRBJ1-1
CASSLGPGDRGKLFF TGCGCCAGCAGCTTGGGGCCTGGGGATCGGGGAAAACTGTTTTTT TRBV5-1 NA once TRBJ1-4
CASSLENGGNVLTF TGCGCCAGCAGCTTGGAAAACGGGGGCAACGTCCTGACTTTC TRBV5-1 NA NA TRBJ2-6
CASSSGYSQYF TGTGCCAGCAGCTCGGGGTATTCGCAGTATTTT TRBV5-4 NA NA TRBJ2-3
CASSIDRGRGYGYTF TGTGCCAGTAGTATTGACAGGGGGAGAGGCTATGGCTACACCTTC TRBV19 TRBD1 few TRBJ1-2
CASNLQGWTEAFF TGTGCCAGCAACTTACAGGGGTGGACTGAAGCTTTCTTT TRBV6-5 TRBD1 once TRBJ1-1
CASSIKEGDTQYF TGTGCCAGCAGCATAAAAGAGGGAGATACGCAGTATTTT TRBV7-6 NA NA TRBJ2-3
CASSIDLAGGGVVAGANVLTF TGTGCCAGTAGTATAGATTTGGCGGGCGGAGGAGTAGTAGCTGGGGCCAACGTCCTGACTTTC TRBV19 NA NA TRBJ2-6
CASSPFRPARGAETQYF TGTGCCAGCTCACCATTTAGGCCAGCCCGAGGAGCAGAGACCCAGTACTTC TRBV18 NA NA TRBJ2-5